The 28 T cell receptor beta chains in this list originate from one sample, sequenced in a study of CD8 T cells in Susac syndrome. RNA was extracted with the RNeasy kit, and a quantity of about 0.45 to 1 ug was reverse transcribed using random hexamers. In TCRdb, the immunoSEQ multiplex PCR reads were re-called with MiXCR into one record per CDR3 protein. The sample yields approximately 130,000 distinct CDR3 sequences, about 90% seen once. Sequenced sample: CD8+ T cells from PBMCs. The receptors were sampled from a human donor with multiple sclerosis.

J is TRBJ1-1 and V is TRBV3-1; no clear D. Germline CDR1 reads LGHDT; CDR2 reads YNNKEL (reference sequence). CDR3 length: 14 residues. V was trimmed by 2 bases and J by 1 base, leaving 8 bases between them. CDR3 sequence reads: CASSQYGPNTEAFF. CDR3 bases: TGTGCCAGCAGCCAATACGGACCGAACACTGAAGCTTTCTTT.

The genes are TRBV3-1 and TRBJ1-1, with D tentatively TRBD1 (5 bases). Germline V gives CDR1 LGHDT, CDR2 YNNKEL (reference sequence). CDR3 length: 14 residues. With 0 bases removed from V and 5 bases from J, the gap between germline ends came to 10 bases. DNA for the CDR3: TGTGCCAGCAGCCAAGATCCCCGGGGGACTGAAGCTTTCTTT. It yields the protein CASSQDPRGTEAFF.

The rearrangement joins TRBV7-9 to TRBJ1-1, with D possibly matching TRBD1 (5 bases). Trimming took off 5 bases at V and 6 bases at J, with 13 bases between the two ends. Germline CDR1 reads SEHNR; CDR2 reads FQNEAQ (reference sequence). This CDR3 region has 13 residues. The CDR3 protein is CASSNRGDAEAFF. CDR3 DNA sequence: TGTGCCAGCAGCAACAGAGGGGATGCTGAAGCTTTCTTT. The full variable domain, completed using reference TRBV7-9 and TRBJ1-1, is DTGVSQNPRHKITKRGQNVTFRCDPISEHNRLYWYRQTLGQGPEFLTYFQNEAQLEKSRLLSDRFSAERPKGSFSTLEIQRTEQGDSAMYLCASSNRGDAEAFFGQGTRLTVV.

V gene TRBV24-1 combines with J gene TRBJ2-7; the match to TRBD2 covers 8 bases. V shed 3 bases and J 3 bases; nucleotides not matched to a gene: 9. This CDR3 region has 16 residues. CDR1 KGHDR and CDR2 SFDVKD come from the germline V gene. This CDR3 is CATSDPKREFSYEQYF. DNA of the CDR3: TGTGCCACCAGTGATCCCAAGCGGGAGTTTAGCTACGAGCAGTACTTC.

This clonotype was counted once. The rearrangement links TRBV29-1 to TRBJ2-3; D is unresolved. In germline, CDR1 is SQVTM, CDR2 ANQGSEA. The CDR3 runs 13 residues. V was cut by 4 bases and J by 2 bases, with 10 bases left in between. The CDR3 region has the DNA TGCAGCGTTGCGTATCGGACCACAGATACGCAGTATTTT. This encodes CSVAYRTTDTQYF.

V is TRBV9 and J is TRBJ2-1, with D possibly TRBD1 on 6 matching bases. The germline CDR1 and CDR2 sequences are SGDLS and YYNGEE. Trimming took off 2 bases at V and 8 bases at J, with 14 bases between the two ends. This CDR3 comprises 14 residues. As DNA, the CDR3 is TGTGCCAGCAGCGTCGCTACAGGGAGTTATGAGCAGTTCTTC. It translates to CASSVATGSYEQFF.

The chain employs TRBV2 and TRBJ2-7, with TRBD1 matching over 8 bases. The V gene end was trimmed by 8 bases and the J gene end by 6 bases; junction bases not matched to a gene: 9. Germline CDR1 reads SNHLY; CDR2 reads FYNNEI. This CDR3 is 13 amino acids long. For the CDR3, the DNA is TGTGCCAGCGGGCCGACAGGGGCGATCGAGCAGTACTTC. Translated, it gives CASGPTGAIEQYF.

V and J are TRBV5-1 and TRBJ1-1; 9 bases match TRBD1. Germline V gene data show CDR1 as SGHRS and CDR2 as YFSETQ. The CDR3 sequence is 17 residues long. Trimming removed 5 bases from V and 0 bases from J; junction bases left unmatched: 11. The CDR3 sequence: CASSFTTGGELNTEAFF. The CDR3 DNA follows: TGCGCCAGCAGTTTCACCACAGGGGGCGAATTGAACACTGAAGCTTTCTTT.

The V and J genes are TRBV2 and TRBJ2-7; D is possibly TRBD2 (5 bases). V was cut by 7 bases and J by 5 bases, with 18 bases left in between. The CDR3 runs to 14 residues. The V gene's germline CDR1 is SNHLY and CDR2 FYNNEI. CDR3 protein: CASILTGKVDEQYF. CDR3 sequence (DNA): TGTGCCAGCATTCTGACCGGGAAGGTCGACGAGCAGTACTTC.

The chain carries TRBV6-5 and TRBJ2-1; D may be TRBD1 or TRBD2 (5 bases each). The CDR3 is 14 amino acids. The V and J ends lost 4 bases and 6 bases respectively, with 13 bases between them. Germline V gene data show CDR1 as MNHEY and CDR2 as SVGAGI. The CDR3 region is CASSFSGTSNEQFF. CDR3 DNA: TGTGCCAGCAGTTTCTCCGGGACCAGCAATGAGCAGTTCTTC.

This rearrangement joins TRBV5-1 to TRBJ1-2, with 10 nucleotides matching TRBD1. Per germline, CDR1 SGHRS and CDR2 YFSETQ. CDR3 length equals 14 residues. Trimming removed 3 bases from V and 7 bases from J; junction bases left unmatched: 6. Written as DNA, the CDR3 is TGCGCCAGCAGCTCCGGGACAGGGGAGGTTGGCTACACCTTC. It yields the protein CASSSGTGEVGYTF.

The rearrangement links TRBV7-9 to TRBJ1-2; D unresolved. Germline loops: CDR1 SEHNR, CDR2 FQNEAQ (reference sequence). This CDR3 region has 12 residues. Trimming removed 1 base from V and 7 bases from J, with 7 bases in between. CDR3 region: CASSLGKGGYTF. CDR3 sequence (DNA): TGTGCCAGCAGCTTAGGGAAGGGTGGCTACACCTTC.

The sample holds one count of this clonotype. The rearrangement uses TRBV7-9 and TRBJ2-2; D is unresolved. The germline CDR1 and CDR2 sequences are SEHNR and FQNEAQ (reference sequence). V was trimmed by 10 bases and J by 6 bases, leaving 12 bases between them. This CDR3 comprises 12 residues. Written as DNA, the CDR3 is TGTGCCACCGCTAGAGTGCCCGGGGAGCTGTTTTTT. It encodes CATARVPGELFF.

The chain uses TRBV28 and TRBJ2-2, with unresolved D. This CDR3 contains 12 residues. The V gene lost 10 bases and the J gene lost 5 bases, with 11 bases spanning the gap. Germline CDR1 is MDHEN and CDR2 is SYDVKM. Here the CDR3 reads CAIVAPTGELFF. In nucleotides, the CDR3 is TGTGCCATTGTAGCTCCGACCGGGGAGCTGTTTTTT. The whole variable domain, filled in from reference TRBV28 and TRBJ2-2, reads DVKVTQSSRYLVKRTGEKVFLECVQDMDHENMFWYRQDPGLGLRLIYFSYDVKMKEKGDIPEGYSVSREKKERFSLILESASTNQTSMYLCAIVAPTGELFFGEGSRLTVL.

V is TRBV30 and J is TRBJ1-1, with 8 positions matching TRBD1. The V and J ends lost 5 bases and 5 bases, in that order; junction bases with no gene match: 10. There are 14 residues in the CDR3. Germline lookup yields CDR1 GTSNPN and CDR2 SVGIG (reference sequence). The CDR3 reads CAWGQGGLWTEAFF. In DNA form, the CDR3 reads TGTGCCTGGGGACAGGGAGGGTTGTGGACTGAAGCTTTCTTT.

This chain connects TRBV4-3 to TRBJ1-2; D unclear. The CDR3 is made up of 16 amino acids. Looked up from germline, CDR1 is LGHNA and CDR2 is YSLEER. With 0 bases removed from V and 5 bases from J, the gap between germline ends came to 16 bases. CDR3 protein: CASSQDPAETYYGYTF. The CDR3 coding sequence is TGCGCCAGCAGCCAAGATCCGGCTGAGACGTATTATGGCTACACCTTC.

This chain connects TRBV7-8 to TRBJ2-7; 8 bases fit TRBD2. This CDR3 spans 16 amino acids. CDR1 is SGHVS, CDR2 FQNEAQ, per germline. V was clipped by 2 bases and J by 2 bases; unmatched bases: 8. The CDR3 region is CASSLLVAGKPYEQYF. The CDR3 region has the DNA TGTGCCAGCAGCTTATTGGTAGCGGGAAAACCCTACGAGCAGTACTTC.

The chain employs TRBV30 and TRBJ1-2; D may be TRBD1 (5 bases). The V gene lost 0 bases and the J gene lost 3 bases, with 8 bases spanning the gap. Germline V gene data show CDR1 as GTSNPN and CDR2 as SVGIG (reference sequence). The CDR3 loop spans 13 amino acids. This CDR3 reads CAWSVLGDYGYTF. The CDR3 DNA follows: TGTGCCTGGAGTGTTTTGGGGGACTATGGCTACACCTTC.

This clonotype showed up just once. This chain uses TRBV19 with TRBJ2-5; D is ambiguous. The CDR3 is 14 residues long. With 0 bases removed from V and 4 bases from J, the gap between germline ends came to 9 bases. CDR1 and CDR2 (germline): LNHDA, SQIVND (reference sequence). CDR3 nucleotides: TGTGCCAGTAGTATAGACCTTGAGGCAGAGACCCAGTACTTC. It specifies CASSIDLEAETQYF.

In its sample, this clonotype was seen a few times. V usage is TRBV7-9 and J usage is TRBJ2-3; no reliable D call. Trimming cost V 5 bases and J 9 bases, with 12 bases left between them. CDR1 SEHNR and CDR2 FQNEAQ come from the germline V gene (reference sequence). CDR3 length: 12 amino acids. The CDR3, as DNA: TGTGCCAGCAGCCCTCTTGTTGGGACGCAGTATTTT. The encoded protein is CASSPLVGTQYF.

This sequence joins TRBV15 and TRBJ1-4; 7 bases map to TRBD1. Germline loops: CDR1 LNHNV, CDR2 YYDKDF (reference sequence). There are 15 residues in the CDR3. V shed 6 bases, J shed 4 bases, and the junction held 8 bases outside the gene matches. The CDR3 coding sequence is TGTGCCACCAGGGACTTCCGGGACAGTAATGAAAAACTGTTTTTT. Its protein product is CATRDFRDSNEKLFF.

The chain is built from TRBV29-1 and TRBJ2-1; D may correspond to TRBD1 or TRBD2 (5 bases each). Germline CDR1 reads SQVTM; CDR2 reads ANQGSEA. This CDR3 comprises 20 residues. Trimming pared 0 bases from V and 1 base from J, leaving 25 bases between. CDR3 DNA: TGCAGCGTTGAAGATTTCCTCGGGCAGGGTAGAGAGGGTTCCTACAATGAGCAGTTCTTC. Translation: CSVEDFLGQGREGSYNEQFF.

The chain carries TRBV27 and TRBJ1-2; 7 bases fit TRBD1. The CDR3 runs 16 residues. Germline assignment: CDR1 MNHEY and CDR2 SMNVEV (reference sequence). The V gene end was trimmed by 5 bases and the J gene end by 0 bases; junction bases not matched to a gene: 9. As DNA, the CDR3 is TGTGCCAGCAGTGTCTACCCCGGGACAGCTAACTATGGCTACACCTTC. Translating gives CASSVYPGTANYGYTF.

The chain links TRBV27 to TRBJ2-7, with 10 bases fitting TRBD2. Trimming cost V 4 bases and J 4 bases; bases outside gene matches: 4. The CDR3 extends over 14 amino acids. Germline V gene sequence: CDR1 MNHEY, CDR2 SMNVEV (reference sequence). The CDR3: CASSSGLASYEQYF. CDR3 in DNA: TGTGCCAGCAGTTCGGGACTAGCGTCTTACGAGCAGTACTTC.

The chain couples TRBV28 to TRBJ1-2; D call uncertain. The CDR3 is 15 residues long. The germline CDR1 and CDR2 sequences are MDHEN and SYDVKM. V lost 5 bases, J lost 3 bases, and 16 bases lay in between. The CDR3 DNA reads as TGTGCCAGCAGTCCCCCGTTCGGGCAAGACTATGGCTACACCTTC. It codes for CASSPPFGQDYGYTF.

The chain links TRBV27 to TRBJ2-2; D is ambiguous. The CDR3 is 14 residues long. The V and J ends lost 7 bases and 6 bases respectively, with 15 bases between them. The germline gives CDR1 MNHEY, CDR2 SMNVEV (reference sequence). The CDR3 DNA reads as TGTGCCAGCACCCTGGGTGGCGGAGCCGGGGAGCTGTTTTTT. Its protein is CASTLGGGAGELFF.

V and J are TRBV5-1 and TRBJ2-7; 13 bases are a match to TRBD2. J lost 7 bases, V lost 4 bases, and 11 bases had no gene match. The CDR3 is made up of 16 amino acids. Germline-derived CDR1 and CDR2 are SGHRS and YFSETQ. In DNA form, the CDR3 reads TGCGCCAGCAGCAGCCGGGGGCCGGGACTAGCGGGAGAGCAGTACTTC. It yields the protein CASSSRGPGLAGEQYF.

This CDR3 is CASSVGEDYEQYF. In DNA, the CDR3 is TGTGCCAGCAGCGTAGGGGAAGACTACGAGCAGTACTTC. This chain joins TRBV7-6 and TRBJ2-7, with a possible D match to TRBD1 (5 bases). V lost 5 bases to trimming and J lost 3 bases, with 11 bases between them. CDR1 SGHVS and CDR2 FNYEAQ come from the germline V gene. The CDR3 sequence is 13 residues long.